These 5 T cell receptor beta chains were sequenced from one sample in a study of blood T cell repertoires in COVID-19. Generated by immunoSEQ multiplex PCR, the TCRdb table keeps only in-frame clones and is missing some. The sample lists about 220,000 clones; 84% were seen once. Sequencing was done on a sample of peripheral blood. Every receptor here comes from a man aged 45-60 years with active or convalescent COVID-19.

Details on this clone: At the DNA level, this CDR3 is encoded by other sequences in the same sample as well. V is TRBV7-2 and J is TRBJ1-1; TRBD1 might be the D (5 bases). This CDR3 contains 15 residues. With 0 bases removed from V and 3 bases from J, the gap between germline ends came to 11 bases. From germline, CDR1 is SGHTA and CDR2 FQGNSA. The CDR3 spells CASSLAGGGYTEAFF. The CDR3 DNA reads as TGTGCCAGCAGCTTAGCTGGGGGGGGTTACACTGAAGCTTTCTTT.

The CDR3, as DNA: TGTGCCTGGAAACTTCTCTCTGGAAACACCATATATTTT. As protein: CAWKLLSGNTIYF. The chain combines TRBV30 with TRBJ1-3; D gene ambiguous. CDR3 size: 13 residues. Trimming removed 4 bases from V and 0 bases from J, with 7 bases in between. Per germline, CDR1 GTSNPN and CDR2 SVGIG (reference sequence). Combining the CDR3 with reference TRBV30 and TRBJ1-3 gives the whole variable domain SQTIHQWPATLVQPVGSPLSLECTVEGTSNPNLYWYRQAAGRGLQLLFYSVGIGQISSEVPQNLSASRPQDRQFILSSKKLLLSDSGFYLCAWKLLSGNTIYFGEGSWLTVV.

This clone has only one observation. V gene TRBV18 combines with J gene TRBJ2-1; 10 bases agree with TRBD2. Per germline, CDR1 KGHSH and CDR2 LQKENI. The CDR3 sequence is 15 residues long. Trimming cost V 3 bases and J 5 bases; bases outside gene matches: 4. The CDR3: CASSPSGRANNEQFF. For the CDR3, the DNA is TGTGCCAGCTCACCGAGCGGGAGGGCGAACAATGAGCAGTTCTTC.

This clone was seen only a few times. The V call is TRBV5-4, the J call TRBJ2-1; 7 bases line up with TRBD2. This CDR3 region has 15 residues. The germline V gene encodes CDR1 SGHNT and CDR2 YYREEE (reference sequence). With V trimmed by 0 bases and J by 2 bases, 2 bases remained unmatched. DNA for the CDR3: TGTGCCAGCAGCTTGGCAGCGGGGCCCTACAATGAGCAGTTCTTC. It codes for CASSLAAGPYNEQFF. The variable domain in full, with the rest retrieved from reference TRBV5-4 and TRBJ2-1, is ETGVTQSPTHLIKTRGQQVTLRCSSQSGHNTVSWYQQALGQGPQFIFQYYREEENGRGNFPPRFSGLQFPNYSSELNVNALELDDSALYLCASSLAAGPYNEQFFGPGTRLTVL.

This clone was seen only once. The chain joins TRBV3-1 (or the pseudogene TRBV3-2) to TRBJ2-2; 7 positions agree with TRBD1. V lost 1 base to trimming and J lost 1 base; unmatched junction nucleotides: 6. Germline loops: CDR1 LGHDT, CDR2 YNNKEL (reference sequence). The CDR3 has 17 residues. The CDR3 spells CASSQGQGRVNTGELFF. The CDR3 region has the DNA TGTGCCAGCAGCCAAGGACAGGGCCGGGTGAACACCGGGGAGCTGTTTTTT.